Below, 31 T cell receptor beta chains from the same sample are listed, as sequenced in a study of CD8 T cells in ankylosing spondylitis (TCRdb year 2017). The method behind the library was 5' RACE. Sequencing was performed on an Illumina HiSeq 2500. TCRdb applied fastp at Q25 and MiXCR to the public reads, then kept only in-frame beta chains. Entries that share a CDR3 protein sequence are merged under the most common genes and DNA. The sample records fewer than 250,000 distinct CDR3 sequences, roughly 10% of which are singletons. Of the sample, 2.6% is held by the ten largest clones. Source material: blood, either unsorted or a sorted T cell fraction (not recorded which). These receptors were collected from a male donor with ankylosing spondylitis or in good health (not recorded which).

This clonotype was detected a few times. This chain joins TRBV7-9 and TRBJ2-1; 11 positions match TRBD1. J was trimmed by 8 bases and V by 4 bases; bases with no gene match: 10. The length of the CDR3 is 16 residues. CDR1 is SEHNR and CDR2 is FQNEAQ in the germline V gene (reference sequence). The CDR3 DNA reads as TGTGCCAGCAGCTCCAACCGGGACAGGGGGGACTATGAGCAGTTCTTC. Residues: CASSSNRDRGDYEQFF.

The chain joins TRBV5-1 to TRBJ2-1; 8 bases fit TRBD2. V shed 3 bases, J shed 1 base, and the junction held 6 bases outside the gene matches. The CDR3 is 16 amino acids. Germline CDR1 is SGHRS and CDR2 is YFSETQ. The CDR3: CASSSGTSWSYNEQFF. In DNA form, the CDR3 reads TGCGCCAGCAGCTCCGGGACTAGTTGGTCCTACAATGAGCAGTTCTTC. Full variable domain (remainder filled in from reference TRBV5-1 and TRBJ2-1): KAGVTQTPRYLIKTRGQQVTLSCSPISGHRSVSWYQQTPGQGLQFLFEYFSETQRNKGNFPGRFSGRQFSNSRSEMNVSTLELGDSALYLCASSSGTSWSYNEQFFGPGTRLTVL.

This clonotype was detected ten times or more. The chain uses TRBV12-3 or TRBV12-4 and TRBJ2-3; 13 bases are shared with TRBD2. The CDR3 runs to 15 residues. Trimming took 4 bases from V and 6 from J; bases not matched to a gene: 4. Here the CDR3 reads CASSSTSGGADTQYF. In DNA form, the CDR3 reads TGTGCCAGCAGTTCTACTAGCGGGGGGGCGGATACGCAGTATTTT.

This clonotype was seen repeatedly, ten times or more. The V and J genes are TRBV2 and TRBJ2-5, with a weak D call TRBD2 (5 bases). The V end lost 6 bases, the J end lost 5 bases, and 13 bases lay between the germline ends. This CDR3 comprises 13 residues. The germline V gene encodes CDR1 SNHLY and CDR2 FYNNEI. The CDR3 region is CASSRTQGETQYF. The CDR3 nucleotides are TGTGCCAGCAGCAGGACTCAAGGGGAGACCCAGTACTTC.

J is TRBJ2-7 and V is TRBV7-9, with D perhaps TRBD2 (5 bases). The CDR3 runs 14 residues. The germline V and J ends were trimmed by 1 base and 7 bases, with 14 bases remaining between them. Germline lookup yields CDR1 SEHNR and CDR2 FQNEAQ (reference sequence). The CDR3 loop is CASSLETQRGEQYF. The CDR3 region has the DNA TGTGCCAGCAGCTTAGAGACACAACGCGGGGAGCAGTACTTC. The variable domain in full, with the rest retrieved from reference TRBV7-9 and TRBJ2-7, is DTGVSQNPRHKITKRGQNVTFRCDPISEHNRLYWYRQTLGQGPEFLTYFQNEAQLEKSRLLSDRFSAERPKGSFSTLEIQRTEQGDSAMYLCASSLETQRGEQYFGPGTRLTVT.

In this sample, this clonotype turned up many times. The CDR3 reads CASSSLSAGTNEKLFF. For the CDR3, the DNA is TGTGCCAGCAGCTCCCTCTCGGCAGGGACTAATGAAAAACTGTTTTTT. This chain links TRBV12-3 or TRBV12-4 with TRBJ1-4; D is possibly TRBD1 (5 bases). V lost 6 bases and J 2 bases, leaving 16 bases between the germline ends. The CDR3 is 16 amino acids.

This clonotype occurred many times. The genes are TRBV3-1 and TRBJ2-1, with 14 bases matching TRBD2. CDR3 size: 16 residues. J lost 7 bases, V lost 4 bases, and 6 bases had no gene match. Per the germline V gene, CDR1 is LGHDT and CDR2 is YNNKEL (reference sequence). The CDR3 DNA sequence: TGTGCCAGCAGCCCTCAAGGACTAGCGGGGGGAAATGAGCAGTTCTTC. Encoded protein: CASSPQGLAGGNEQFF.

Note on this clonotype: A clone one base away is much larger, so this may be a read error. J is TRBJ2-3 and V is TRBV5-1; tentatively, D is TRBD2 (8 bases). The CDR3 spans 13 residues. In germline, CDR1 is SGHRS, CDR2 YFSETQ. Written as DNA, the CDR3 is TGCGCCGGGCGGAGTAGCGGGACAGATATGCAGTATTTT. This gives the protein CAGRSSGTDMQYF.

This clonotype was picked up many times. The V gene is TRBV10-3, the J gene TRBJ2-6; 9 bases align to TRBD1. CDR1 is ENHRY, CDR2 SYGVKD, per germline. The CDR3 extends over 15 amino acids. DNA of the CDR3: TGTGTGACGGGGACAGGGAGCTCTGGGGCCAACGTCCTGACTTTC. It encodes CVTGTGSSGANVLTF.

This clonotype was detected ten times or more. V and J are TRBV12-3 or TRBV12-4 and TRBJ1-1; 9 bases align to TRBD1. The trim removed 5 bases at V and 5 bases at J, leaving 6 bases unmatched. The CDR3 is 14 residues long. The CDR3 DNA reads as TGTGCCAGCAGTCCGACAGGGGGATGGACTGAAGCTTTCTTT. Protein product: CASSPTGGWTEAFF.

This clonotype occurred many times. The J gene is TRBJ2-7, the V gene TRBV20-1; the D gene is possibly TRBD2 (5 bases). CDR1 DFQATT and CDR2 SNEGSKA come from the germline V gene (reference sequence). V dropped 4 bases and J dropped 6 bases, with 16 bases sitting between them. The CDR3 sequence is 13 residues long. The CDR3 nucleotides are TGCAGTGCTACCCACTTCCTCGGAGGCGAGCAGTACTTC. Protein sequence: CSATHFLGGEQYF.

This clonotype was counted ten times or more. The chain links TRBV14 to TRBJ1-1, with D uncertain. The germline V gene has CDR1 SGHDN and CDR2 FVKESK. Trimming removed 6 bases from V and 5 bases from J, with 13 bases in between. The CDR3 runs to 13 residues. This CDR3 is CASSFYPGTEAFF. CDR3 coding DNA: TGTGCCAGCAGTTTTTATCCGGGGACTGAAGCTTTCTTT.

The rearrangement uses TRBV21-1 and TRBJ1-2. TRBV21-1 represents a pseudogene. The CDR3 is made up of 14 amino acids. The CDR3 nucleotides are TGTGTCAGCAGCAAGGCTACAGTGTTTTATAGCTACACCTTC. It codes for CVSSKATVFYSYTF.

This clonotype was observed many times. The gene calls are TRBV24-1 and TRBJ2-1; 7 nucleotides line up with TRBD1. J lost 6 bases, V lost 3 bases, and 7 bases had no gene match. CDR3 length equals 15 residues. Germline lookup yields CDR1 KGHDR and CDR2 SFDVKD. The CDR3 DNA follows: TGTGCCACCAGTGATCGACAGGGTTTCGCCAATGAGCAGTTCTTC. Protein: CATSDRQGFANEQFF.

In regard to this clonotype: A much larger clonotype is one base distant, so this may be a read error. It is likely a read error, because the conserved phenylalanine at the end of the CDR3 is missing. The chain couples TRBV3-1 to TRBJ1-6, with no clear D. This CDR3 spans 12 amino acids. The germline CDR1 and CDR2 sequences are LGHDT and YNNKEL (reference sequence). V was shortened by 0 bases and J by 14 bases, with 8 bases between the two germline ends. In DNA form, the CDR3 reads TGTGCCAGCAGCCAAGATCCTGGAACCCTCCACCTT. It translates to CASSQDPGTLHL.

The chain is built from TRBV9 and TRBJ2-1; D unclear. Germline V gene data show CDR1 as SGDLS and CDR2 as YYNGEE. V was pared by 3 bases and J by 3 bases, with 4 bases between. The CDR3 is 12 amino acids. The CDR3 is CASSGDYNEQFF. CDR3 in DNA: TGTGCCAGCAGCGGCGACTACAATGAGCAGTTCTTC.

In its sample, this clonotype was seen a few times. The chain is built from TRBV4-1 and TRBJ2-3, with 9 bases lining up with TRBD2. The CDR3 has 17 amino acids. V shed 5 bases, J shed 6 bases, and the junction held 15 bases outside the gene matches. Germline V lookup: CDR1 MGHRA, CDR2 YSYEKL. The CDR3 DNA follows: TGCGCCAGCAGCTCCCTTAGCGGGAGTCTTCTTATGGATACGCAGTATTTT. Protein: CASSSLSGSLLMDTQYF.

This clonotype was detected ten times or more. V and J are TRBV5-1 and TRBJ1-1; 7 bases map to TRBD1. This CDR3 has 18 residues. The V and J ends lost 4 bases and 0 bases, in that order; junction bases with no gene match: 15. Germline CDR1 SGHRS, CDR2 YFSETQ. CDR3 sequence reads: CASSPARDRSLMNTEAFF. CDR3 bases: TGCGCCAGCAGCCCCGCCCGGGACAGATCATTGATGAACACTGAAGCTTTCTTT.

Many counts were recorded for this clonotype. The V gene is TRBV30, the J gene TRBJ1-1, with D hard to call. Germline V gene lookup returns CDR1 GTSNPN and CDR2 SVGIG (reference sequence). Trimming left V 0 bases short and J 7 bases short, with 6 bases between. CDR3 size: 11 residues. The CDR3, as DNA: TGTGCCTGGAGTGTGGTAGTTGAAGCTTTCTTT. The encoded protein is CAWSVVVEAFF.

Ten or more counts support this clonotype. The chain uses TRBV20-1 and TRBJ2-5; D could derive from TRBD1 or TRBD2 (5 bases each). V shed 5 bases and J shed 0 bases, with 16 bases lying between them. The germline V gene encodes CDR1 DFQATT and CDR2 SNEGSKA (reference sequence). The CDR3 sequence is 15 residues long. The CDR3 is CSAGGADWYQETQYF. For the CDR3, the DNA is TGCAGTGCTGGGGGAGCGGACTGGTACCAAGAGACCCAGTACTTC.

This clonotype has at least ten counts. The chain couples TRBV5-1 to TRBJ2-2, with D hard to call. The CDR3 spans 15 residues. Germline-derived CDR1 and CDR2 are SGHRS and YFSETQ. With 0 bases removed from V and 6 bases from J, the gap between germline ends came to 12 bases. CDR3 nucleotide sequence: TGCGCCAGCAGCTTGGTTATGGCTGGATCCGGGGAGCTGTTTTTT. This encodes CASSLVMAGSGELFF.

The chain joins TRBV7-8 to TRBJ2-3; no firm D call. From germline, CDR1 is SGHVS and CDR2 FQNEAQ. The CDR3 extends over 12 amino acids. Trimming stripped 3 bases from V and 5 bases from J, with 6 bases between. The CDR3 is CASSFSEDTQYF. The DNA of the CDR3 is TGTGCCAGCAGCTTTTCTGAAGATACGCAGTATTTT.

J is TRBJ2-1 and V is TRBV6-1; D may match TRBD1 or TRBD2 (5 bases each). The CDR3 runs to 14 residues. With 6 bases removed from V and 8 bases from J, the gap between germline ends came to 17 bases. Germline assignment: CDR1 MNHNS and CDR2 SASEGT. The CDR3 here is CASSAGTQADEQFF. DNA of the CDR3: TGTGCCAGCAGCGCCGGGACGCAGGCAGATGAGCAGTTCTTC.

Ten or more counts support this clonotype. The chain combines TRBV11-3 with TRBJ2-4; a possible D gene is TRBD1 (6 bases). This CDR3 is 17 amino acids long. V dropped 0 bases and J dropped 3 bases, with 15 bases sitting between them. The V gene's germline CDR1 is SGHNT and CDR2 YENEEA. Here the CDR3 DNA reads TGTGCCAGCAGCTTAGATCAGGCAGGGGAAGGCAAAAACATTCAGTACTTC. Translated, it gives CASSLDQAGEGKNIQYF.

The chain recombines TRBV6-1 with TRBJ2-3; TRBD2 aligns across 8 bases. The trim removed 7 bases at V and 2 bases at J, leaving 8 bases unmatched. Germline V CDR1 and CDR2: MNHNS, SASEGT. The CDR3 runs 15 residues. CDR3: CASKPAGGSTDTQYF. The DNA for the CDR3 is TGTGCCAGCAAGCCGGCGGGGGGATCCACAGATACGCAGTATTTT.

This clonotype was counted at least ten times. This chain joins TRBV6-1 and TRBJ1-1; D is unresolved. Per germline, CDR1 MNHNS and CDR2 SASEGT. The CDR3 spans 13 residues. V was trimmed by 8 bases and J by 1 base, leaving 11 bases between them. CDR3 in DNA: TGTGCCAGCGGCCATCAGGCGAACACTGAAGCTTTCTTT. It encodes CASGHQANTEAFF.

This clonotype has ten or more counts. The chain has TRBV20-1 and TRBJ2-3; 9 positions agree with TRBD1. Germline loops: CDR1 DFQATT, CDR2 SNEGSKA (reference sequence). CDR3 length equals 15 residues. With V trimmed by 6 bases and J by 5 bases, 12 bases remained unmatched. CDR3 loop: CSATPGQGLLDTQYF. CDR3 coding DNA: TGCAGTGCAACTCCGGGACAGGGTTTATTAGATACGCAGTATTTT.

This clonotype was detected ten times or more. The chain links TRBV20-1 to TRBJ2-5; TRBD2 aligns across 8 bases. V shed 2 bases and J 2 bases; nucleotides not matched to a gene: 4. There are 14 residues in the CDR3. Germline loops: CDR1 DFQATT, CDR2 SNEGSKA (reference sequence). CDR3 DNA: TGCAGTGCTAGAAGCACTAGCGGTCAAGAGACCCAGTACTTC. It yields the protein CSARSTSGQETQYF.

This clonotype was recorded many times. J is TRBJ2-7 and V is TRBV5-1; either TRBD1 or TRBD2 may fit D (5 bases each). The CDR3 extends over 16 amino acids. Germline V gene sequence: CDR1 SGHRS, CDR2 YFSETQ. Deletions cut 3 bases from V and 6 bases from J, with 22 bases between. CDR3 sequence reads: CASSYSSGARTTEQYF. CDR3 bases: TGCGCCAGCAGCTACTCCTCCGGGGCGAGGACCACCGAGCAGTACTTC.

This clonotype came up many times. The V call is TRBV12-3 or TRBV12-4, the J call TRBJ1-5, with a possible D match to TRBD1 (6 bases). With 3 bases removed from V and 5 bases from J, the gap between germline ends came to 8 bases. CDR3 length: 13 amino acids. The CDR3 region is CASSLRQDQPQHF. The CDR3 nucleotides read TGTGCCAGCAGTTTGAGACAGGATCAGCCCCAGCATTTT.

This clonotype was observed many times. The V gene is TRBV5-1, the J gene TRBJ1-5; D is ambiguous. V was cut by 0 bases and J by 10 bases, with 8 bases left in between. The CDR3 has 12 residues. Germline values: CDR1 SGHRS, CDR2 YFSETQ. The CDR3 reads CASSLEGSPQHF. Written as DNA, the CDR3 is TGCGCCAGCAGCTTGGAAGGATCACCCCAGCATTTT.